This T cell receptor (beta chain) was recorded in a study of T-cell reconstitution after alpha-beta-depleted transplantation in children (dated by TCRdb to 2015 to 2016). As for the study more broadly: T-cell immune reconstitution after TCRalphabeta/CD19-depleted allogeneic hematopoietic cell transplantation in children was quantitatively tracked in the study by means of TCR repertoire profiling.

This clonotype was detected a few times. No antigen is known for it. No base-level quality is on record; no much larger clone is a single base apart. Receptor amplification or capture employed PCR. Instrument on record: Illumina HiSeq 2500. Molecular barcoding was employed in the preparation of TCR libraries, with unique molecular identifiers being used to normalize TCRbeta repertoire quantification. The public sequencing data were trimmed at Q25 with fastp and processed into clonotypes with MiXCR by TCRdb, which kept only in-frame beta chains. Rows are combined by CDR3 protein, so each entry shows the most common genes and DNA. The sample table lists almost 400,000 distinct CDR3 sequences, 20% of them with a count of one. The ten biggest clones cover over 3.5% of the sample. V drops 3 bases and J drops 6 bases, leaving 9 bases in between. There are 13 amino acids in the CDR3, from cysteine to phenylalanine inclusive. CDR3 DNA is the only sequence kept; it has 39 bases, read in frame from the first base.

This material consisted of PBMCs from the stem cell graft donor, taken from the stem cell graft. The rearrangement combines TRBV12-3 or TRBV12-4 with TRBJ1-5; the D gene is not confidently resolved. This receptor was obtained from a human donor who donated a stem cell graft to a child with acute myeloid leukemia. The nucleotides read TGTGCCAGCAGTTTGTTCGGGGTTCAGCCCCAGCATTTT. It translates as CASSLFGVQPQHF.